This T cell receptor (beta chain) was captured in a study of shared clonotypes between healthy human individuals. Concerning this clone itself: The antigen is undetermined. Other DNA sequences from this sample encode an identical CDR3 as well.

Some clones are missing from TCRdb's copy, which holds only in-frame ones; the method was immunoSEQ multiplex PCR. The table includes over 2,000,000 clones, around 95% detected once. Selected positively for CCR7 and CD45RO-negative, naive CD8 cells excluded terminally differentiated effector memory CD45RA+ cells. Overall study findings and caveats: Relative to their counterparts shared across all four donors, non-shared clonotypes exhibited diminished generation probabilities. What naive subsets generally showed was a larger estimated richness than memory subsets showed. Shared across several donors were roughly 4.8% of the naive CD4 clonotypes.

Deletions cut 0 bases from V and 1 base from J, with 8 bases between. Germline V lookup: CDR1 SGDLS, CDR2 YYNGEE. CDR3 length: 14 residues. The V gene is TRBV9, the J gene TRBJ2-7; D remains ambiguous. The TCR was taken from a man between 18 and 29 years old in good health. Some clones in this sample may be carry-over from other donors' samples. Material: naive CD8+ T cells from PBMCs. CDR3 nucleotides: TGTGCCAGCAGCGTAGGTGACGGTTCCTACGAGCAGTACTTC. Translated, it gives CASSVGDGSYEQYF.